A selection of T cell receptor beta chains follows, all from one sample in a study of immune cell composition in non-small cell lung cancer. TCRdb's table, derived via immunoSEQ multiplex PCR, lists solely in-frame clones and lacks some. The data contain about 2,900 clones, 65% to 80% of them singletons. Sequenced input: lung tumor tissue. These receptors all come from a human donor with non-small cell lung cancer. CDR3s leave out the opening cysteine and the closing phenylalanine or tryptophan. Fields, in order: V gene, D gene, CDR3 protein. D genes are given only for firm matches.

v_call: TRBV4-3; d_call: TRBD2; cdr3_aa: ASSQVERDTEQF
v_call: TRBV4-3; d_call: .; cdr3_aa: ASSQEPRDTALNEKLF
v_call: TRBV5-6; d_call: .; cdr3_aa: ASSFGGNTEAF
v_call: TRBV5-6; d_call: .; cdr3_aa: ASSLRQPTGELF
v_call: TRBV19; d_call: .; cdr3_aa: ASSNPGDKNIQY
v_call: TRBV7-2; d_call: .; cdr3_aa: ASSLAGNYEQY
v_call: TRBV6-6; d_call: .; cdr3_aa: ASTPGHSAGNTIY
v_call: TRBV10-1; d_call: TRBD2; cdr3_aa: ANRPRTRLIHEQY
v_call: TRBV11-2; d_call: TRBD1; cdr3_aa: ASSLNLGQGLGTEAF
v_call: TRBV7-2; d_call: .; cdr3_aa: ASTLLAGEQY
v_call: TRBV27; d_call: .; cdr3_aa: ASSPRGANYGYT
v_call: TRBV9; d_call: .; cdr3_aa: ASSEGNRETQY
v_call: TRBV2; d_call: .; cdr3_aa: ASTLLGLYGYT
v_call: TRBV28; d_call: .; cdr3_aa: ASSPIGVGTYEQY
v_call: TRBV30; d_call: .; cdr3_aa: AVTGGSGNTIY
v_call: TRBV19; d_call: TRBD1; cdr3_aa: ASSLRQGEAEAF
v_call: TRBV10-3; d_call: TRBD1; cdr3_aa: AISRDRGSEQY
v_call: TRBV11-2; d_call: TRBD2; cdr3_aa: ASSLVAGGYNEQF
v_call: TRBV4-1; d_call: .; cdr3_aa: ASSLNVAGRGKGKTV
v_call: TRBV15; d_call: .; cdr3_aa: ATSRVAGLSSYEQY
v_call: TRBV30; d_call: TRBD1; cdr3_aa: AWSVQGDGKNIQY
v_call: TRBV29-1; d_call: .; cdr3_aa: SVGWSLGGYT
v_call: TRBV27; d_call: TRBD1; cdr3_aa: ASSRVGGATTEAF
v_call: TRBV7-2; d_call: .; cdr3_aa: ASSLDRAHYGYT